These T cell receptor beta chains were read from a single sample in a study of blood T cells in healthy people across ages. TCRdb ran MiXCR on the 5' RACE reads and lists one entry per CDR3 protein. The sample has roughly 640,000 distinct CDR3 sequences, about 30% seen once; the top ten hold approximately 14%. Input material: blood. These receptors were taken from a woman older than 75 in good health. CDR3s include the opening cysteine and the closing phenylalanine or tryptophan. The D gene is left open where the match is weak. Some rows mark clone size as missing; the rest say once, few, many or name a class of expanded clone.

j_gene: TRBJ2-7; d_gene: TRBD2; v_gene: TRBV20-1; abundance: .; CDR3aa: CSARKLAGVSEQYF; CDR3nt: TGCAGTGCACGGAAACTAGCGGGAGTATCCGAGCAGTACTTC
j_gene: TRBJ1-5; d_gene: .; v_gene: TRBV6-1; abundance: .; CDR3aa: CASSEAFPYQGNGNQPQHF; CDR3nt: TGTGCCAGCAGTGAAGCGTTCCCTTATCAGGGTAATGGCAATCAGCCCCAGCATTTT
j_gene: TRBJ2-7; d_gene: .; v_gene: TRBV20-1; abundance: .; CDR3aa: CSARIGPTGEQYF; CDR3nt: TGCAGTGCTAGAATAGGGCCCACCGGCGAGCAGTACTTC
j_gene: TRBJ1-2; d_gene: TRBD1; v_gene: TRBV18; abundance: many; CDR3aa: CASSPSGTGLGYTF; CDR3nt: TGTGCCAGCTCACCGTCCGGGACAGGGCTTGGCTACACCTTC
j_gene: TRBJ2-3; d_gene: .; v_gene: TRBV5-1; abundance: many; CDR3aa: CASSDSAFSDTQYF; CDR3nt: TGCGCCAGCTCGGACAGCGCGTTTTCAGATACGCAGTATTTT
j_gene: TRBJ2-1; d_gene: TRBD2; v_gene: TRBV23-1; abundance: .; CDR3aa: CASRPWDYLSYNEQFF; CDR3nt: TGCGCCAGCAGACCCTGGGACTATCTCTCCTACAATGAGCAGTTCTTC
j_gene: TRBJ1-2; d_gene: .; v_gene: TRBV10-3; abundance: many; CDR3aa: CAISDPTVNYGYTF; CDR3nt: TGTGCCATCAGTGACCCGACAGTGAACTATGGCTACACCTTC
j_gene: TRBJ2-1; d_gene: .; v_gene: TRBV20-1; abundance: .; CDR3aa: CSARRTNEQFF; CDR3nt: TGCAGTGCTAGACGGACCAATGAGCAGTTCTTC
j_gene: TRBJ2-5; d_gene: TRBD1; v_gene: TRBV4-1; abundance: many; CDR3aa: CASSQDVNRQGAYQETQYF; CDR3nt: TGCGCCAGCAGCCAAGACGTAAACCGACAGGGGGCGTACCAAGAGACCCAGTACTTC
j_gene: TRBJ1-1; d_gene: .; v_gene: TRBV6-1; abundance: few; CDR3aa: CASSDIRRGLGGDTEAFF; CDR3nt: TGTGCCAGCAGTGATATTAGGAGGGGATTGGGTGGTGACACTGAAGCTTTCTTT
j_gene: TRBJ2-2; d_gene: .; v_gene: TRBV9; abundance: .; CDR3aa: CASSVAVGMGTGELFF; CDR3nt: TGTGCCAGCAGCGTAGCCGTGGGGATGGGGACCGGGGAGCTGTTTTTT
j_gene: TRBJ2-7; d_gene: .; v_gene: TRBV6-6; abundance: many; CDR3aa: CASKQGSSYEQYF; CDR3nt: TGTGCCAGTAAACAGGGTTCTTCCTACGAGCAGTACTTC
j_gene: TRBJ1-5; d_gene: .; v_gene: TRBV7-8; abundance: .; CDR3aa: CASSLGKSNQPQHF; CDR3nt: TGTGCCAGCAGCCTAGGGAAAAGCAATCAGCCCCAGCATTTT
j_gene: TRBJ2-1; d_gene: TRBD1; v_gene: TRBV16; abundance: .; CDR3aa: CASSQINRTGQFF; CDR3nt: TGTGCCAGCAGCCAAATTAATCGGACAGGCCAGTTCTTC
j_gene: TRBJ2-7; d_gene: .; v_gene: TRBV7-9; abundance: .; CDR3aa: CASREGPMDEQYF; CDR3nt: TGTGCCAGCAGGGAGGGCCCAATGGACGAGCAGTACTTC
j_gene: TRBJ2-3; d_gene: TRBD1; v_gene: TRBV3-1; abundance: many; CDR3aa: CASSQARQGSTDTQYF; CDR3nt: TGTGCCAGCAGCCAAGCCCGACAGGGATCCACAGATACGCAGTATTTT
j_gene: TRBJ1-5; d_gene: TRBD1; v_gene: TRBV5-6; abundance: many; CDR3aa: CASSLMGQDNQPQHF; CDR3nt: TGTGCCAGCAGCCTGATGGGACAGGATAATCAGCCCCAGCATTTT
j_gene: TRBJ1-5; d_gene: .; v_gene: TRBV30; abundance: few; CDR3aa: CAWSVGGGDQPQHF; CDR3nt: TGTGCCTGGAGTGTTGGGGGGGGGGATCAGCCCCAGCATTTT
j_gene: TRBJ1-2; d_gene: .; v_gene: TRBV7-2; abundance: many; CDR3aa: CASSPVINYGYTF; CDR3nt: TGTGCCAGCAGCCCGGTAATCAACTATGGCTACACCTTC
j_gene: TRBJ2-7; d_gene: .; v_gene: TRBV28; abundance: .; CDR3aa: CASSPFSTGPEQYF; CDR3nt: TGTGCCAGCAGTCCGTTTTCGACAGGCCCCGAGCAGTACTTC
j_gene: TRBJ2-3; d_gene: TRBD2; v_gene: TRBV9; abundance: .; CDR3aa: CASSVRGGRDTQYF; CDR3nt: TGTGCCAGCAGCGTACGCGGGGGTAGAGATACGCAGTATTTT
j_gene: TRBJ2-5; d_gene: TRBD1; v_gene: TRBV6-5; abundance: many; CDR3aa: CASRGQGEETQYF; CDR3nt: TGTGCCAGCAGAGGACAGGGGGAGGAGACCCAGTACTTC
j_gene: TRBJ2-2; d_gene: .; v_gene: TRBV7-2; abundance: once; CDR3aa: CADAGLSNTGELFF; CDR3nt: TGTGCCGATGCAGGGCTAAGCAACACCGGGGAGCTGTTTTTT
j_gene: TRBJ2-3; d_gene: TRBD2; v_gene: TRBV7-2; abundance: .; CDR3aa: CASSLGFGGMNTQYF; CDR3nt: TGTGCCAGCAGCTTAGGCTTCGGGGGGATGAATACGCAGTATTTT
j_gene: TRBJ2-1; d_gene: .; v_gene: TRBV28; abundance: .; CDR3aa: CASTGGTALGEQFF; CDR3nt: TGTGCCAGCACAGGGGGGACAGCCTTGGGTGAGCAGTTCTTC
j_gene: TRBJ2-2; d_gene: .; v_gene: TRBV7-6; abundance: .; CDR3aa: CASSLAQGRNTGELFF; CDR3nt: TGTGCCAGCAGCTTAGCCCAGGGGAGAAACACCGGGGAGCTGTTTTTT
j_gene: TRBJ1-4; d_gene: TRBD1; v_gene: TRBV28; abundance: many; CDR3aa: CASRQGTGENEKLFF; CDR3nt: TGTGCCAGCAGACAAGGGACAGGGGAGAATGAAAAACTGTTTTTT
j_gene: TRBJ2-3; d_gene: .; v_gene: TRBV29-1; abundance: many; CDR3aa: CSVNKGPPTDTQYF; CDR3nt: TGCAGCGTTAATAAGGGGCCCCCCACAGATACGCAGTATTTT
j_gene: TRBJ2-7; d_gene: TRBD2; v_gene: TRBV6-1; abundance: .; CDR3aa: CASSPSGRRYEQYF; CDR3nt: TGTGCCAGCAGTCCTAGCGGGAGAAGGTACGAGCAGTACTTC
j_gene: TRBJ2-7; d_gene: .; v_gene: TRBV15; abundance: many; CDR3aa: CATSLDARSSYEQYF; CDR3nt: TGTGCCACCAGCTTGGACGCGAGGAGCTCCTACGAGCAGTACTTC
j_gene: TRBJ2-2; d_gene: TRBD1; v_gene: TRBV6-2/TRBV6-3; abundance: .; CDR3aa: CASSPYGTVNTGELFF; CDR3nt: TGTGCCAGCAGCCCCTACGGGACAGTGAACACCGGGGAGCTGTTTTTT
j_gene: TRBJ2-5; d_gene: TRBD2; v_gene: TRBV20-1; abundance: once; CDR3aa: CSARERARGFLGNEQYF; CDR3nt: TGCAGTGCTAGAGAACGAGCGCGGGGGTTCCTTGGCAATGAGCAGTACTTC
j_gene: TRBJ2-7; d_gene: TRBD2; v_gene: TRBV5-1; abundance: .; CDR3aa: CASSRLAGTSEQYF; CDR3nt: TGCGCCAGCAGTCGACTAGCGGGAACCAGCGAGCAGTACTTC
j_gene: TRBJ2-3; d_gene: .; v_gene: TRBV12-3/TRBV12-4; abundance: .; CDR3aa: CASRTTDVQYF; CDR3nt: TGTGCCAGCAGAACGACGGATGTGCAGTATTTT
j_gene: TRBJ1-1; d_gene: TRBD1; v_gene: TRBV29-1; abundance: .; CDR3aa: CSGQGAGDTEAFF; CDR3nt: TGCAGCGGTCAGGGGGCGGGGGACACTGAAGCTTTCTTT
j_gene: TRBJ2-5; d_gene: TRBD1; v_gene: TRBV10-3; abundance: many; CDR3aa: CAISGGLCTGEKKETQYF; CDR3nt: TGTGCCATCAGTGGGGGGTTATGCACAGGGGAAAAAAAGGAGACCCAGTACTTC
j_gene: TRBJ2-1; d_gene: .; v_gene: TRBV5-4; abundance: .; CDR3aa: CASSPASGFDNEQFF; CDR3nt: TGTGCCAGCAGCCCAGCCAGCGGGTTCGACAATGAGCAGTTCTTC
j_gene: TRBJ1-1; d_gene: .; v_gene: TRBV7-6; abundance: many; CDR3aa: CASSHNMNTEAFF; CDR3nt: TGTGCCTCGAGTCATAACATGAACACTGAAGCTTTCTTT
j_gene: TRBJ1-5; d_gene: TRBD1; v_gene: TRBV4-2; abundance: .; CDR3aa: CASSQGGQGGDQPQHF; CDR3nt: TGTGCCAGCAGCCAAGGGGGACAGGGTGGTGATCAGCCCCAGCATTTT
j_gene: TRBJ2-3; d_gene: .; v_gene: TRBV7-3; abundance: many; CDR3aa: CASSLEPTTDTQYF; CDR3nt: TGTGCCAGCAGCTTAGAACCGACCACAGATACGCAGTATTTT
j_gene: TRBJ2-5; d_gene: .; v_gene: TRBV20-1; abundance: .; CDR3aa: CSARVLGTADYQETQYF; CDR3nt: TGCAGTGCTAGAGTCCTCGGGACAGCGGACTATCAAGAGACCCAGTACTTC
j_gene: TRBJ1-2; d_gene: TRBD1; v_gene: TRBV7-9; abundance: .; CDR3aa: CASSFNRGLNYGHTF; CDR3nt: TGTGCCAGCAGCTTTAACAGGGGGCTGAACTATGGCCACACCTTC
j_gene: TRBJ1-1; d_gene: TRBD1; v_gene: TRBV10-3; abundance: few; CDR3aa: CAISETTGTYTEAFF; CDR3nt: TGTGCCATCAGTGAGACGACAGGGACGTACACTGAAGCTTTCTTT
j_gene: TRBJ2-1; d_gene: TRBD2; v_gene: TRBV6-2/TRBV6-3; abundance: .; CDR3aa: CAISGLAAPNEQFF; CDR3nt: TGTGCCATTTCGGGACTAGCGGCCCCCAATGAGCAGTTCTTC
j_gene: TRBJ1-3; d_gene: .; v_gene: TRBV28; abundance: .; CDR3aa: CAAVRGGQRNTIYF; CDR3nt: TGTGCCGCCGTGCGTGGGGGTCAGCGAAACACCATATATTTT
j_gene: TRBJ2-1; d_gene: .; v_gene: TRBV20-1; abundance: many; CDR3aa: CSADGVGDEQFF; CDR3nt: TGCAGTGCCGATGGTGTGGGGGACGAGCAGTTCTTC
j_gene: TRBJ2-3; d_gene: TRBD2; v_gene: TRBV12-3/TRBV12-4; abundance: once; CDR3aa: CASSTGTSGGDTQYF; CDR3nt: TGTGCCAGCAGTACCGGGACTAGCGGTGGAGATACGCAGTATTTT
j_gene: TRBJ2-7; d_gene: TRBD1; v_gene: TRBV7-6; abundance: many; CDR3aa: CASSPGTGGEGEQYF; CDR3nt: TGTGCCAGCAGCCCCGGGACAGGGGGCGAGGGCGAGCAGTACTTC
j_gene: TRBJ1-1; d_gene: .; v_gene: TRBV18; abundance: .; CDR3aa: CASRGYLQGDTEAFF; CDR3nt: TGTGCCAGCCGAGGATACCTCCAGGGCGACACTGAAGCTTTCTTT
j_gene: TRBJ2-2; d_gene: TRBD1; v_gene: TRBV5-1; abundance: .; CDR3aa: CASSSGQGAGWELFF; CDR3nt: TGCGCCAGCAGCTCCGGACAGGGGGCAGGGTGGGAGCTGTTTTTT
j_gene: TRBJ2-1; d_gene: TRBD2; v_gene: TRBV2; abundance: many; CDR3aa: CASSGLAGGSVDEQFF; CDR3nt: TGTGCCAGCAGCGGACTAGCGGGGGGCTCGGTAGATGAGCAGTTCTTC
j_gene: TRBJ2-5; d_gene: TRBD2; v_gene: TRBV5-1; abundance: .; CDR3aa: CASERRGGTQYF; CDR3nt: TGCGCCAGCGAACGGCGGGGGGGGACCCAGTACTTC
j_gene: TRBJ2-5; d_gene: .; v_gene: TRBV7-2; abundance: many; CDR3aa: CASSPGTSPRREQYF; CDR3nt: TGTGCCAGCAGCCCCGGGACCTCACCACGGCGTGAGCAGTACTTC
j_gene: TRBJ2-3; d_gene: TRBD2; v_gene: TRBV20-1; abundance: .; CDR3aa: CSALVAGASSTDTQYF; CDR3nt: TGCAGTGCGCTTGTAGCGGGGGCCTCTAGCACAGATACGCAGTATTTT